One and the same sample provided the 21 T cell receptor beta chains below, sequenced in a study of T cells in Graves' hyperthyroidism and ophthalmopathy. RNA transcripts yielded amplified TCR beta CDR3 regions. TCR CDR3 regions were first amplified by RT-PCR with HTBI primers. In TCRdb, the multiplex PCR reads were re-called with MiXCR into one record per CDR3 protein. Seen here are about 640,000 distinct CDR3 sequences, approximately 14% observed once, and the top ten hold approximately 12%. Material: blood. Receptor source: a woman aged 45-65 years with Graves' ophthalmopathy.

This clonotype was detected ten times or more. V gene TRBV11-2 combines with J gene TRBJ2-1; the D gene is possibly TRBD1 (6 bases). Per germline, CDR1 SGHAT and CDR2 FQNNGV. Trimming pared 1 base from V and 0 bases from J, leaving 10 bases between. This CDR3 spans 16 amino acids. The DNA of the CDR3 is TGTGCCAGCAGCTTAGGAGGGGGTTTCTCCTACAATGAGCAGTTCTTC. Translation gives CASSLGGGFSYNEQFF. The full variable domain, rest sourced from reference TRBV11-2 and TRBJ2-1, is EAGVAQSPRYKIIEKRQSVAFWCNPISGHATLYWYQQILGQGPKLLIQFQNNGVVDDSQLPKDRFSAERLKGVDSTLKIQPAKLEDSAVYLCASSLGGGFSYNEQFFGPGTRLTVL.

This clonotype showed up many times. This chain connects TRBV3-1 to TRBJ2-2, with TRBD2 matching 10 bases. Germline V gives CDR1 LGHDT, CDR2 YNNKEL (reference sequence). Trimming at V came to 5 bases and at J to 6 bases, leaving 3 bases not matched to a gene. The CDR3 contains 14 residues. CDR3 coding DNA: TGTGCCAGCAGCGATAGCGGGAGGTCCGGGGAGCTGTTTTTT. It encodes CASSDSGRSGELFF.

This clonotype was seen repeatedly, ten times or more. This chain uses TRBV7-8 with TRBJ1-5; D ambiguous. CDR3 size: 14 residues. Trimming pared 2 bases from V and 7 bases from J, leaving 12 bases between. The germline V gene has CDR1 SGHVS and CDR2 FQNEAQ. CDR3 residues: CASSLTGREQPQHF. CDR3 DNA sequence: TGTGCCAGCAGCTTAACGGGGAGGGAACAGCCCCAGCATTTT.

This clonotype has at least ten counts. The V gene is TRBV18, the J gene TRBJ2-5; weak D call: TRBD2 (5 bases). This CDR3 spans 15 amino acids. The germline V and J ends were trimmed by 3 bases and 5 bases, with 16 bases remaining between them. The germline V gene encodes CDR1 KGHSH and CDR2 LQKENI. The CDR3 protein is CASSPSVGSGETQYF. Here the CDR3 DNA reads TGTGCCAGCTCACCGTCCGTTGGTTCGGGGGAGACCCAGTACTTC.

This clonotype came up many times. The chain has TRBV27 and TRBJ2-1; D is possibly TRBD2 (6 bases). V lost 2 bases to trimming and J lost 7 bases, with 15 bases between them. The germline gives CDR1 MNHEY, CDR2 SMNVEV (reference sequence). The CDR3 extends over 15 amino acids. The CDR3 DNA follows: TGTGCCAGCAGTTTAATAGCGGACGAGGGAAATGAGCAGTTCTTC. Residues: CASSLIADEGNEQFF.

The rearrangement links TRBV25-1 to TRBJ1-1; 8 bases map to TRBD1. V shed 6 bases and J 4 bases; nucleotides not matched to a gene: 7. The CDR3 has 14 residues. Germline lookup yields CDR1 MGHDK and CDR2 SYGVNS. This chain's CDR3 is CASRRTGRLTEAFF. CDR3 coding DNA: TGTGCCAGCAGACGGACAGGGAGACTCACTGAAGCTTTCTTT.

This clonotype was counted many times. V gene TRBV24-1 combines with J gene TRBJ2-1; 9 nucleotides align to TRBD2. This CDR3 comprises 18 residues. Unmatched junction bases numbered 10, after V lost 4 bases and J lost 1 base. CDR1 and CDR2 (germline): KGHDR, SFDVKD. CDR3 sequence (DNA): TGTGCCACCAGTGACTATCTAGCGGGGTATCATTCCTACAATGAGCAGTTCTTC. It is translated as CATSDYLAGYHSYNEQFF.

As concerns this clonotype: The CDR3 ends on some other residue instead of the conserved phenylalanine or tryptophan, so this is likely a read error. The chain uses TRBV9 and TRBJ2-5; 7 positions agree with TRBD1. J was trimmed by 2 bases and V by 4 bases; bases with no gene match: 5. Looked up from germline, CDR1 is SGDLS and CDR2 is YYNGEE. This CDR3 region has 14 residues. The CDR3 sequence is CASSLPGQQETQYS. Written as DNA, the CDR3 is TGTGCCAGCAGCCTACCGGGACAGCAAGAGACCCAGTACTCC.

This clonotype has only a few counts. The V gene is TRBV28, the J gene TRBJ2-7; D is possibly TRBD1 (6 bases). The CDR3 has 12 amino acids. Trimming shortened V by 7 bases and J by 3 bases, and 10 bases separated the two germline ends. Per germline, CDR1 MDHEN and CDR2 SYDVKM. The CDR3 DNA follows: TGTGCCAGCAACTTAGGGGGCTACGAGCAGTACTTC. Translating gives CASNLGGYEQYF.

This clonotype was detected ten times or more. V is TRBV20-1 and J is TRBJ2-7; TRBD2 agrees at 7 bases. This CDR3 has 15 residues. Germline trimming cut 0 bases from V and 0 bases from J; bases unmatched to any gene: 5. Germline CDR1 is DFQATT and CDR2 is SNEGSKA (reference sequence). The CDR3 sequence is CSARDLRGSSYEQYF. Here the CDR3 DNA reads TGCAGTGCTAGAGATCTGCGGGGGAGCTCCTACGAGCAGTACTTC.

This clonotype was counted at least ten times. The chain links TRBV30 to TRBJ2-5; 11 bases line up with TRBD2. Germline loops: CDR1 GTSNPN, CDR2 SVGIG (reference sequence). With 4 bases clipped from V and 5 bases from J, the junction kept 3 bases outside the gene matches. The CDR3 has 13 residues. CDR3 in DNA: TGTGCCTGGACTAGCGGGAGGAGTGAGACCCAGTACTTC. Protein product: CAWTSGRSETQYF.

This clonotype was observed at least ten times. The V gene is TRBV7-3, the J gene TRBJ2-1; 7 positions match TRBD1. The CDR3 loop spans 15 amino acids. Germline V gives CDR1 SGHTA, CDR2 FQGTGA. V dropped 3 bases and J dropped 10; count of bases not matched to a gene: 12. CDR3 nucleotide sequence: TGTGCCAGCAGCTTTGCAGGGGGACCTTCAAGAGAGCAGTTCTTC. Translation gives CASSFAGGPSREQFF.

This clonotype was counted many times. The chain couples TRBV24-1 to TRBJ2-3, with TRBD2 as a possible D gene (6 bases). Trimming pared 5 bases from V and 1 base from J, leaving 12 bases between. CDR1 and CDR2 (germline): KGHDR, SFDVKD. This CDR3 is 15 amino acids long. The CDR3 nucleotides are TGTGCCACCAGTGTGGGCGGGACGGGCACAGATACGCAGTATTTT. Residues: CATSVGGTGTDTQYF.

This clonotype came up many times. CDR3 region: CASSLRGISSYEQYF. The CDR3 DNA sequence: TGTGCCAGCAGTCTACGCGGGATTAGCTCCTACGAGCAGTACTTC. The chain has TRBV6-1 and TRBJ2-7, with D possibly matching TRBD2 (6 bases). The V and J ends lost 5 bases and 0 bases respectively, with 14 bases between them. CDR1 is MNHNS and CDR2 is SASEGT in the germline V gene. The CDR3 is 15 residues long.

This clonotype was recorded a few times. The chain joins TRBV28 to TRBJ2-1; D is ambiguous. Deletions cut 2 bases from V and 3 bases from J, with 11 bases between. Per germline, CDR1 MDHEN and CDR2 SYDVKM. This CDR3 is built from 15 residues. The CDR3 coding sequence is TGTGCCAGCAGTTTAGAGGCTAGAGACTACAATGAGCAGTTCTTC. As protein: CASSLEARDYNEQFF.

This clonotype appeared many times. In nucleotides, the CDR3 is TGTGCCAGCAGTTTCTGGGACACTCACAATGAGCAGTTCTTC. The encoded protein is CASSFWDTHNEQFF. The chain joins TRBV27 to TRBJ2-1; perhaps TRBD1 as D (6 bases). V shed 3 bases and J shed 5 bases, with 11 bases lying between them. Germline CDR1 MNHEY, CDR2 SMNVEV (reference sequence). The CDR3 totals 14 residues.

The chain is built from TRBV7-9 and TRBJ1-1; D gene ambiguous. V was shortened by 7 bases and J by 4 bases, with 16 bases between the two germline ends. The germline gives CDR1 SEHNR, CDR2 FQNEAQ (reference sequence). The CDR3 sequence is 14 residues long. Here the CDR3 reads CASTNKPGSTEAFF. The DNA of the CDR3 is TGTGCCAGCACCAATAAACCGGGATCCACTGAAGCTTTCTTT.

Ten or more counts support this clonotype. The chain has TRBV27 and TRBJ2-1; 8 nucleotides align to TRBD2. From germline, CDR1 is MNHEY and CDR2 SMNVEV (reference sequence). Trimming cost V 3 bases and J 7 bases; bases outside gene matches: 14. This CDR3 is built from 17 residues. The CDR3 spells CASSLRTSTQWGNEQFF. The CDR3 DNA is TGTGCCAGCAGTTTGAGGACTAGCACCCAATGGGGGAATGAGCAGTTCTTC.

Notes on this clonotype: Just one base apart from a much larger clone, this may be a read error. CDR3 protein: CASSLLTGAGTQYF. In DNA, the CDR3 is TGTGCCAGCAGTTTACTAACGGGGGCAGGTACGCAGTATTTT. This chain connects TRBV12-3 or TRBV12-4 to TRBJ2-3; either TRBD1 or TRBD2 may supply D (6 bases each). V was cut by 2 bases and J by 8 bases, with 14 bases left in between. The CDR3 length is 14 residues.

The chain carries TRBV20-1 and TRBJ1-5; 7 nucleotides match TRBD1. Germline CDR1 reads DFQATT; CDR2 reads SNEGSKA (reference sequence). With 0 bases clipped from V and 4 bases from J, the junction kept 12 bases outside the gene matches. This CDR3 is 17 amino acids long. The CDR3 nucleotides read TGCAGTGCTAGAGATTTTCCGGGGGGACAGCGAAATCAGCCCCAGCATTTT. It encodes CSARDFPGGQRNQPQHF.

J is TRBJ2-5 and V is TRBV6-2 or TRBV6-3; 7 positions match TRBD2. Germline-derived CDR1 and CDR2 are MNHEY and SVGEGT. V was clipped by 6 bases and J by 4 bases; unmatched bases: 8. The CDR3 has 14 amino acids. CDR3 DNA: TGTGCCAGCAGCAGGGACGGGAGGAGAGAGACCCAGTACTTC. Translating it yields CASSRDGRRETQYF.